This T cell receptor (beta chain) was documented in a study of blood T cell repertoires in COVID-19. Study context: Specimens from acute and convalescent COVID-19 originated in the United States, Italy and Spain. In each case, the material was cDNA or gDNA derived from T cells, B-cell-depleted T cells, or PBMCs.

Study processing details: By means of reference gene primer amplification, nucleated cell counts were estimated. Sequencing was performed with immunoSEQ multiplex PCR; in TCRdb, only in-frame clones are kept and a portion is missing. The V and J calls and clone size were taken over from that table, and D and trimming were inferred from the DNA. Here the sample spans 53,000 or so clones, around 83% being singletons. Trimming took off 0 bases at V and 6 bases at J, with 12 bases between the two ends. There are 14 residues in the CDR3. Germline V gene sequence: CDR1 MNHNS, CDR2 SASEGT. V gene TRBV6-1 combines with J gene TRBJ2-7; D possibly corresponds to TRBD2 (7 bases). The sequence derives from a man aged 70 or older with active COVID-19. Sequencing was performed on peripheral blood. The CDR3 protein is CASSEAHREGEQYF. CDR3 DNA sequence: TGTGCCAGCAGTGAAGCCCACAGGGAGGGCGAGCAGTACTTC.